These 32 T cell receptor beta chains were all obtained from the same sample, sequenced in a study of early T cells in non-severe SARS-CoV-2 infection. TCRdb reanalysed the 5' RACE reads using MiXCR and keeps one entry per CDR3 protein. The sample holds about 130,000 distinct CDR3 sequences, about 15% seen once. The source material was whole blood. The receptors were sampled from an adult who was a healthcare worker with PCR-confirmed SARS-CoV-2 infection or an uninfected control (not recorded which).

This chain connects TRBV7-9 to TRBJ2-3; no clear D gene. The germline CDR1 and CDR2 sequences are SEHNR and FQNEAQ (reference sequence). The CDR3 totals 13 residues. V lost 6 bases and J 2 bases, leaving 9 bases between the germline ends. The CDR3 bases are TGTGCCAGCAGTTTGGGTTACACAGATACGCAGTATTTT. Residues: CASSLGYTDTQYF.

V and J are TRBV29-1 and TRBJ2-2; D gene uncertain. The V end lost 3 bases, the J end lost 8 bases, and 7 bases lay between the germline ends. There are 11 residues in the CDR3. The germline V gene has CDR1 SQVTM and CDR2 ANQGSEA. CDR3 nucleotides: TGCAGCGTTGATTGGGGAGGGGAGCTGTTTTTT. It is translated as CSVDWGGELFF.

This clonotype was seen more than once but under ten times. J is TRBJ2-2 and V is TRBV27, with TRBD2 identical over 13 bases. Germline loops: CDR1 MNHEY, CDR2 SMNVEV (reference sequence). With V trimmed by 6 bases and J by 7 bases, 2 bases remained unmatched. The length of the CDR3 is 14 residues. The CDR3 nucleotides are TGTGCCAGCAGGACTAGCGGGGGGAGCGGGGAGCTGTTTTTT. It translates to CASRTSGGSGELFF.

The sample holds many counts of this clonotype. The CDR3 sequence is CASTAAGSRGDEQYF. CDR3 bases: TGTGCCAGCACCGCGGCGGGGTCTCGAGGGGACGAGCAGTACTTC. V is TRBV25-1 and J is TRBJ2-7; a weak D match, TRBD2 (6 bases). The germline V and J ends were trimmed by 7 bases and 5 bases, with 21 bases remaining between them. Germline V gives CDR1 MGHDK, CDR2 SYGVNS. CDR3 length equals 15 residues.

This clonotype turned up a few times. The CDR3 sequence: CASSVGREKAFF. The DNA for the CDR3 is TGTGCCAGCAGCGTGGGCCGGGAGAAAGCTTTCTTT. The chain joins TRBV7-8 to TRBJ1-1, with D hard to call. V lost 5 bases and J lost 9, with 13 bases in between. The CDR3 is 12 residues long. Per the germline V gene, CDR1 is SGHVS and CDR2 is FQNEAQ. Together with reference TRBV7-8 and TRBJ1-1, the CDR3 gives the full variable domain: GAGVSQSPRYKVAKRGQDVALRCDPISGHVSLFWYQQALGQGPEFLTYFQNEAQLDKSGLPSDRFFAERPEGSVSTLKIQRTQQEDSAVYLCASSVGREKAFFGQGTRLTVV.

J is TRBJ1-6 and V is TRBV21-1. TRBV21-1 is labeled a pseudogene. There are 18 residues in the CDR3. The CDR3 loop is CASSNRAVQSSYNSPLHF. The DNA for the CDR3 is TGTGCCAGCAGCAATCGTGCAGTTCAGAGCTCCTATAATTCACCCCTCCACTTT.

The chain recombines TRBV4-1 with TRBJ1-5, with TRBD1 matching over 8 bases. The CDR3 consists of 16 residues. Per the germline V gene, CDR1 is MGHRA and CDR2 is YSYEKL. V lost 1 base to trimming and J lost 6 bases; unmatched junction nucleotides: 8. DNA of the CDR3: TGCGCCAGCAGCCAAGGGCTCAGGGGGCGCATTCAGCCCCAGCATTTT. It translates to CASSQGLRGRIQPQHF.

The J gene is TRBJ2-7, the V gene TRBV20-1; possibly TRBD2 for D (6 bases). The germline V gene encodes CDR1 DFQATT and CDR2 SNEGSKA (reference sequence). V was trimmed by 5 bases and J by 5 bases, leaving 22 bases between them. The CDR3 spans 15 residues. The DNA for the CDR3 is TGCAGTGCTGCGACCGGCCGGGACTGGGAGGACGAGCAGTACTTC. Protein: CSAATGRDWEDEQYF.

This clonotype was detected many times. This chain joins TRBV27 and TRBJ1-1, with TRBD1 matching over 11 bases. V dropped 2 bases and J dropped 7; count of bases not matched to a gene: 9. Germline V lookup: CDR1 MNHEY, CDR2 SMNVEV (reference sequence). This CDR3 region has 16 residues. Written as DNA, the CDR3 is TGTGCCAGCAGTTTACTCTGGACAGGGGGCGCAAATGAAGCTTTCTTT. Its protein product is CASSLLWTGGANEAFF.

The chain employs TRBV30 and TRBJ1-5; no reliable D call. V lost 2 bases to trimming and J lost 7 bases, with 12 bases between them. The CDR3 loop spans 13 amino acids. Germline V gene sequence: CDR1 GTSNPN, CDR2 SVGIG (reference sequence). The DNA for the CDR3 is TGTGCCTGGAGTTTCGGGGAGAGCCAGCCCCAGCATTTT. It codes for CAWSFGESQPQHF.

A few counts support this clonotype. This chain links TRBV10-2 with TRBJ1-1; D is unclear. CDR3 length: 16 residues. CDR1 and CDR2 from the germline V gene are WSHSY and SAAADI. Between the trimmed V and J ends, which lost 4 bases and 1 base, there was a span of 16 bases. The CDR3 nucleotides are TGCGCCAGCAGTGCTGCCGGAGGTAGAGGGAACACTGAAGCTTTCTTT. As protein: CASSAAGGRGNTEAFF.

This clonotype has more than one count but fewer than ten. V is TRBV20-1 and J is TRBJ2-1, with 10 bases fitting TRBD2. In germline, CDR1 is DFQATT, CDR2 SNEGSKA (reference sequence). This CDR3 has 16 residues. V was clipped by 3 bases and J by 4 bases; unmatched bases: 9. CDR3 residues: CSARIAGGLLYNEQFF. Written as DNA, the CDR3 is TGCAGTGCTAGGATAGCGGGGGGTCTATTATACAATGAGCAGTTCTTC.

V gene TRBV6-2 or TRBV6-3 combines with J gene TRBJ2-1, with TRBD2 matching 12 bases. Looked up from germline, CDR1 is MNHEY and CDR2 is SVGEGT. J gave up 6 bases and V 6 bases, and 6 bases lay outside the gene matches. This CDR3 spans 15 amino acids. The DNA of the CDR3 is TGTGCCAGCAGCCGTCTAGCGGGGGGGCGCAATGAGCAGTTCTTC. Translated, it gives CASSRLAGGRNEQFF.

The chain is built from TRBV6-6 and TRBJ2-1; 8 nucleotides align to TRBD2. V dropped 6 bases and J dropped 10; count of bases not matched to a gene: 11. The CDR3 length is 14 residues. CDR1 and CDR2 (germline): MNHNY, SVGAGI (reference sequence). CDR3 nucleotides: TGTGCCAGCAGATCTCTAGCGGGTGAGAGCGAGCAGTTCTTC. Translating it yields CASRSLAGESEQFF.

This sequence joins TRBV18 and TRBJ2-5; the D gene is possibly TRBD1 (6 bases). The length of the CDR3 is 14 residues. Germline assignment: CDR1 KGHSH and CDR2 LQKENI. V dropped 5 bases and J dropped 5 bases, with 15 bases sitting between them. The CDR3 sequence: CASSIGQSMETQYF. The CDR3 DNA reads TGTGCCAGCTCAATAGGACAGTCGATGGAGACCCAGTACTTC.

The gene calls are TRBV12-5 and TRBJ1-1; D gene ambiguous. Germline CDR1 LGHNT, CDR2 FRNRAP. V dropped 7 bases and J dropped 0 bases, with 9 bases sitting between them. The CDR3 has 13 amino acids. CDR3 sequence: CASAAPMNTEAFF. The CDR3, as DNA: TGTGCTAGTGCCGCTCCCATGAACACTGAAGCTTTCTTT.

This clonotype was seen at least ten times. The chain couples TRBV4-2 to TRBJ2-5; D possibly matches TRBD1 or TRBD2 (5 bases each). This CDR3 has 14 residues. CDR1 LGHNA and CDR2 YNFKEQ come from the germline V gene. Trimming shortened V by 3 bases and J by 5 bases, and 13 bases separated the two germline ends. The CDR3 region has the DNA TGTGCCAGCAGCCACCCTGGACGGGGCGAGACCCAGTACTTC. It yields the protein CASSHPGRGETQYF.

Many counts were recorded for this clonotype. The gene calls are TRBV20-1 and TRBJ2-5; 8 bases are a match to TRBD2. Trimming at V came to 3 bases and at J to 5 bases, leaving 14 bases not matched to a gene. This CDR3 has 16 amino acids. Germline CDR1 and CDR2: DFQATT and SNEGSKA (reference sequence). The CDR3 DNA sequence: TGCAGTGCTAGTACGGATCAGCGGGGGAAGGGCGAGACCCAGTACTTC. Protein sequence: CSASTDQRGKGETQYF.

This chain connects TRBV12-3 or TRBV12-4 to TRBJ2-7; D might be TRBD2 (6 bases). The CDR3 totals 15 residues. With 3 bases removed from V and 1 base from J, the gap between germline ends came to 13 bases. This CDR3 is CASSFYGTLSYEQYF. Written as DNA, the CDR3 is TGTGCCAGCAGTTTCTACGGGACTTTATCCTACGAGCAGTACTTC.

This clonotype was counted only a few times. The chain recombines TRBV10-1 with TRBJ2-4; D is unresolved. Germline V CDR1 and CDR2: WNHNN, SYGVQD (reference sequence). The germline V and J ends were trimmed by 0 bases and 8 bases, with 11 bases remaining between them. The CDR3 consists of 14 residues. This CDR3 reads CASSESGYPDIQYF. The CDR3 nucleotides read TGCGCCAGCAGTGAGTCGGGCTATCCCGACATTCAGTACTTC.

This chain uses TRBV12-3 or TRBV12-4 with TRBJ1-5; possible D gene TRBD1, 5 bases. V was trimmed by 3 bases and J by 5 bases, leaving 11 bases between them. The CDR3 spans 14 residues. This chain's CDR3 is CASSFSRGDQPQHF. The CDR3 DNA sequence: TGTGCCAGCAGTTTTAGTAGGGGTGATCAGCCCCAGCATTTT.

The chain carries TRBV19 and TRBJ1-2; D gene ambiguous. Per germline, CDR1 LNHDA and CDR2 SQIVND (reference sequence). This CDR3 contains 14 residues. Trimming shortened V by 4 bases and J by 8 bases, and 17 bases separated the two germline ends. CDR3 coding DNA: TGTGCCAGTAGTAAACCGGGAGATAAGCGAGGCTACACCTTC. Translating gives CASSKPGDKRGYTF. The variable domain in full, with the rest retrieved from reference TRBV19 and TRBJ1-2, is DGGITQSPKYLFRKEGQNVTLSCEQNLNHDAMYWYRQDPGQGLRLIYYSQIVNDFQKGDIAEGYSVSREKKESFPLTVTSAQKNPTAFYLCASSKPGDKRGYTFGSGTRLTVV.

V usage is TRBV12-3 or TRBV12-4 and J usage is TRBJ2-6, with D perhaps matching TRBD1 (5 bases). V gave up 1 base and J gave up 0 bases, with 10 bases separating them. This CDR3 spans 17 amino acids. The CDR3 region is CASSLGQGNSGANVLTF. For the CDR3, the DNA is TGTGCCAGCAGTTTAGGTCAGGGCAACTCTGGGGCCAACGTCCTGACTTTC.

This clonotype was seen more than once but under ten times. J is TRBJ2-3 and V is TRBV12-3 or TRBV12-4; 8 positions match TRBD2. V shed 8 bases and J 4 bases; nucleotides not matched to a gene: 8. This CDR3 spans 14 amino acids. The CDR3 sequence: CASGIAGTADTQYF. The CDR3 nucleotides read TGTGCCAGCGGCATAGCGGGGACGGCAGATACGCAGTATTTT.

This clonotype was observed a handful of times. DNA of the CDR3: TGTGCCAGCAGCTTATTCGGGACACCGAACACTGAAGCTTTCTTT. It codes for CASSLFGTPNTEAFF. The chain uses TRBV7-2 and TRBJ1-1, with D possibly being TRBD1 (6 bases). This CDR3 is built from 15 residues. The germline CDR1 and CDR2 sequences are SGHTA and FQGNSA. Trimming took 2 bases from V and 1 from J, leaving 11 bases between them.

This clonotype occurred a few times. This sequence joins TRBV4-1 and TRBJ1-2; D is perhaps TRBD1 (6 bases). From germline, CDR1 is MGHRA and CDR2 YSYEKL. The length of the CDR3 is 18 residues. V shed 1 base and J shed 2 bases, with 20 bases lying between them. CDR3: CASSQVLRGRYLNYGYTF. DNA of the CDR3: TGCGCCAGCAGCCAAGTCCTCAGGGGCCGGTACTTGAACTATGGCTACACCTTC.

This chain links TRBV6-1 with TRBJ1-6; TRBD1 might be the D (6 bases). The length of the CDR3 is 14 residues. CDR1 and CDR2 (germline): MNHNS, SASEGT. Trimming took off 10 bases at V and 9 bases at J, with 19 bases between the two ends. CDR3 in DNA: TGTGCCACCCACGGGGGGGCGCCGACTTCACCCCTCCACTTT. Translation: CATHGGAPTSPLHF.

The chain uses TRBV5-1 and TRBJ2-7; the D gene is possibly TRBD1 (5 bases). CDR1 and CDR2 (germline): SGHRS, YFSETQ. CDR3 length: 14 amino acids. Trimming stripped 4 bases from V and 2 bases from J, with 13 bases between. The CDR3 spells CASSPTEVTYEQYF. CDR3 nucleotides: TGCGCCAGCAGCCCGACAGAAGTCACCTACGAGCAGTACTTC.

This clonotype was counted at least ten times. The chain uses TRBV7-8 and TRBJ2-7; D is undetermined. CDR3 length: 14 amino acids. V gave up 5 bases and J gave up 3 bases, with 14 bases separating them. CDR1 and CDR2 from the germline V gene are SGHVS and FQNEAQ. CDR3 DNA sequence: TGTGCCAGCAGCCAAAGGGTAGACATCTACGAGCAGTACTTC. Translating gives CASSQRVDIYEQYF.

This clonotype came up a few times. The V call is TRBV3-1, the J call TRBJ2-5, with TRBD2 matching 8 bases. Germline loops: CDR1 LGHDT, CDR2 YNNKEL (reference sequence). The length of the CDR3 is 16 residues. Losses at the gene ends were 1 base for V and 2 bases for J; bases not matched to a gene: 6. CDR3 in amino acids: CASSQVSSGLQETQYF. CDR3 in DNA: TGTGCCAGCAGCCAAGTTTCTAGCGGGCTACAAGAGACCCAGTACTTC.

Ten or more counts support this clonotype. The J gene is TRBJ2-5, the V gene TRBV12-3 or TRBV12-4, with unresolved D. This CDR3 is built from 14 residues. The germline V and J ends were trimmed by 2 bases and 3 bases, with 10 bases remaining between them. The CDR3 nucleotides are TGTGCCAGCAGTTTAAGTGCTCCGGAAGAGACCCAGTACTTC. Protein sequence: CASSLSAPEETQYF.

This clonotype showed up just a few times. The chain links TRBV6-6 to TRBJ2-3; a possible D gene is TRBD1 (6 bases). Deletions cut 0 bases from V and 1 base from J, with 14 bases between. The CDR3 contains 17 residues. Germline assignment: CDR1 MNHNY and CDR2 SVGAGI (reference sequence). CDR3 sequence (DNA): TGTGCCAGCAGTTACTCCTCTGGGGGCCCCGGCACAGATACGCAGTATTTT. This gives the protein CASSYSSGGPGTDTQYF.